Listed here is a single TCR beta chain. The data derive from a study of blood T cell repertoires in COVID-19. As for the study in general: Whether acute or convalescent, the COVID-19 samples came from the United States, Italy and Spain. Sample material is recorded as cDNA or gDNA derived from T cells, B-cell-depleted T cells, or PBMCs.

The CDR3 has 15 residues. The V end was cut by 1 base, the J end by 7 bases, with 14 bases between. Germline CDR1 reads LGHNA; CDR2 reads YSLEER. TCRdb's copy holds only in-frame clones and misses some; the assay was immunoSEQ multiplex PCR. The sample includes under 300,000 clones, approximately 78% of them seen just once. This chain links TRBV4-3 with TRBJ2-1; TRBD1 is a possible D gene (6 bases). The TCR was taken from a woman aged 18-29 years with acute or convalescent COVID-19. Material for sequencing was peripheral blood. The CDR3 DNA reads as TGCGCCAGCAGCCAAGGAACCACGAGGGGGAATGAGCAGTTCTTC. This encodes CASSQGTTRGNEQFF.